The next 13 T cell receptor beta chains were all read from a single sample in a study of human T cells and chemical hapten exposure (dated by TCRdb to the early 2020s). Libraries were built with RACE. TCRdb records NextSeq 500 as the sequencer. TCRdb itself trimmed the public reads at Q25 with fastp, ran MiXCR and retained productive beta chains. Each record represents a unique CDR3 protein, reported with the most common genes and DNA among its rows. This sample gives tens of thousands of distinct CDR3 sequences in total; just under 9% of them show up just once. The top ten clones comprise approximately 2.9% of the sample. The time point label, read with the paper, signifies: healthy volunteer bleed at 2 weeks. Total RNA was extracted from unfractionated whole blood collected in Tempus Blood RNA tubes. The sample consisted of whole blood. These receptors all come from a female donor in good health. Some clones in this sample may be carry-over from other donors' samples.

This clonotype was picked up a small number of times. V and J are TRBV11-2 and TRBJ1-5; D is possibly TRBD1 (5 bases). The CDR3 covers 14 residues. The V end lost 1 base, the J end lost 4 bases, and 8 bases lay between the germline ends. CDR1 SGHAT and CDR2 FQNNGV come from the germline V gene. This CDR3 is CASSLGAGNQPQHF. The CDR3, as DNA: TGTGCCAGCAGCTTAGGCGCAGGGAATCAGCCCCAGCATTTT.

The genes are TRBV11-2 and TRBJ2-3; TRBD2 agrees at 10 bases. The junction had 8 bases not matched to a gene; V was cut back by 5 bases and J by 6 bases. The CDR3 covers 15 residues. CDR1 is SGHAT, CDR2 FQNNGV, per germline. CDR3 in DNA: TGTGCCAGCAGCCAACTAGCGGGAAGTCCCGATACGCAGTATTTT. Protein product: CASSQLAGSPDTQYF.

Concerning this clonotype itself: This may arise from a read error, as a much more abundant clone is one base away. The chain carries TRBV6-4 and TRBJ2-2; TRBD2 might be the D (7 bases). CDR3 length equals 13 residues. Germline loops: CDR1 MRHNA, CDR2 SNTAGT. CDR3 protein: CASSETDSGELYF. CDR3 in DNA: TGTGCCAGCAGTGAAACGGACAGCGGGGAGCTGTATTTT.

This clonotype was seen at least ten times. CDR3: CSARVSSGRLIGELFF. The CDR3 DNA sequence: TGCAGTGCTAGAGTATCGAGCGGGAGATTGATCGGGGAGCTGTTTTTT. V gene TRBV20-1 combines with J gene TRBJ2-2; 8 bases align to TRBD2. Germline CDR1 DFQATT, CDR2 SNEGSKA (reference sequence). The junction had 11 bases not matched to a gene; V was cut back by 1 base and J by 7 bases. The CDR3 extends over 16 amino acids.

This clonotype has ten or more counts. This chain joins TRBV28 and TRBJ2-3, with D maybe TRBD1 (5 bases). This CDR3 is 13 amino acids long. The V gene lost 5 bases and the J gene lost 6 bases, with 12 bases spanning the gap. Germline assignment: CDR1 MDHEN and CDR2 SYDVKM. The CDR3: CASSSSRDDTQYF. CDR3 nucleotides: TGTGCCAGCAGTAGCAGCAGGGATGATACGCAGTATTTT. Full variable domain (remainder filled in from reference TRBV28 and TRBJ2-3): DVKVTQSSRYLVKRTGEKVFLECVQDMDHENMFWYRQDPGLGLRLIYFSYDVKMKEKGDIPEGYSVSREKKERFSLILESASTNQTSMYLCASSSSRDDTQYFGPGTRLTVL.

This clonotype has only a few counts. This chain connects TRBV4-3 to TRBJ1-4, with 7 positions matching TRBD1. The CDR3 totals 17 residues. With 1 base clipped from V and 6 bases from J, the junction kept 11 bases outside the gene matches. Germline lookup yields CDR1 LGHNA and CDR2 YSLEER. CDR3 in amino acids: CASSQARAGTADEKLFF. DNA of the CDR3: TGCGCCAGCAGCCAAGCACGAGCCGGGACAGCGGATGAAAAACTGTTTTTT.

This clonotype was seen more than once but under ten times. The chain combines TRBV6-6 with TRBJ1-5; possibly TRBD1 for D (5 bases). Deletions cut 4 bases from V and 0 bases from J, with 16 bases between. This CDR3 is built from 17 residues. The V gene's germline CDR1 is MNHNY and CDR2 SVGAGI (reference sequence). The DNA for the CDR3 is TGTGCCAGCAGTTGGGCTTTCCAAACAGGTAGCAATCAGCCCCAGCATTTT. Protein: CASSWAFQTGSNQPQHF.

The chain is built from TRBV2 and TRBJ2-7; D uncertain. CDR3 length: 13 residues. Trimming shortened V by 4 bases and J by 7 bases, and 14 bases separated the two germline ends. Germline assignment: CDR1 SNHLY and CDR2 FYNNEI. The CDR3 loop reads CASSAIPTGEQYF. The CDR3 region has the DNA TGTGCCAGCAGTGCAATTCCCACTGGGGAGCAGTACTTC.

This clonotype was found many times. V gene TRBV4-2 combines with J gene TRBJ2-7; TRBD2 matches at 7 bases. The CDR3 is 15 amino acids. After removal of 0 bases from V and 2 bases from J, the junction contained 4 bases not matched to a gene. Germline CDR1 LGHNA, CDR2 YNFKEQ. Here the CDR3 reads CASSQELAPTYEQYF. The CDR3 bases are TGTGCCAGCAGCCAAGAACTAGCGCCCACCTACGAGCAGTACTTC.

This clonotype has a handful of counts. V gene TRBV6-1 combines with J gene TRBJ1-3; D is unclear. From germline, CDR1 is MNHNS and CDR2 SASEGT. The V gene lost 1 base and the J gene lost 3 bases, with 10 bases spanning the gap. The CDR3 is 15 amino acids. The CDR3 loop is CASSEDRSFGNTIYF. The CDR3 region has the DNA TGTGCCAGCAGTGAAGACAGATCTTTTGGAAACACCATATATTTT.

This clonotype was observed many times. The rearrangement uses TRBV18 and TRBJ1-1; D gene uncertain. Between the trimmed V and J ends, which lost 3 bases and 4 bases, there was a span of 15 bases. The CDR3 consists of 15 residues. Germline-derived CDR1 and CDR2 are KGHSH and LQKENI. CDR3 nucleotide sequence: TGTGCCAGCTCACCTACTCAGGCGGCCGGCACTGAAGCTTTCTTT. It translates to CASSPTQAAGTEAFF. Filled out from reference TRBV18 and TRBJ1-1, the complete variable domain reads NAGVMQNPRHLVRRRGQEARLRCSPMKGHSHVYWYRQLPEEGLKFMVYLQKENIIDESGMPKERFSAEFPKEGPSILRIQQVVRGDSAAYFCASSPTQAAGTEAFFGQGTRLTVV.

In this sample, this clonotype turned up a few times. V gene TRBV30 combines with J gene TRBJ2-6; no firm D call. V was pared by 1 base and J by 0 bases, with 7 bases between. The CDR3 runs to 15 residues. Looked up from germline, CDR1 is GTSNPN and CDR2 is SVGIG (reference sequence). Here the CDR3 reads CAWSGALSGANVLTF. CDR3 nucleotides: TGTGCCTGGAGTGGAGCTCTCTCTGGGGCCAACGTCCTGACTTTC.

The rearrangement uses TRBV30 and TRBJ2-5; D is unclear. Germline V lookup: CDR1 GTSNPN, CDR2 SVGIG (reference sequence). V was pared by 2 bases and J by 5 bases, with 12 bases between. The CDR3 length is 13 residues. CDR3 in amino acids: CAWSPGIVETQYF. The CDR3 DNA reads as TGTGCCTGGAGTCCTGGAATTGTGGAGACCCAGTACTTC.